Listed below are T cell receptor beta chains from one sample, sequenced in a study of T cell repertoires in cytomegalovirus infection. MiXCR, applied by TCRdb to the reads, yields one record per CDR3 protein. This table holds fewer than 200,000 distinct CDR3 sequences, 8% to 10% found once. Specimen: PBMCs. The receptors stem from a human donor in good health (CMV status not recorded). Some clones in this sample may be carry-over from other donors' samples. Each CDR3 is given with its conserved first and last residue. The order of the fields is CDR3 protein, V gene.

CASRSPWQETQYF	TRBV7-6
CSVEAAGPQYF	TRBV29-1
CASSPAAGEETQYF	TRBV5-6
CASSLLSTGYGYTF	TRBV7-2
CSVEASTDTQYF	TRBV29-1
CASSVGTGNQPQHF	TRBV9
CASSLGSYTGELFF	TRBV7-2
CSARTSGYYEQFF	TRBV20-1
CASSLEGLAEAFF	TRBV28
CASSPNREQETQYF	TRBV3-1
CASSYSFASGRSNEQFF	TRBV6-2/TRBV6-3
CASSQITTGELFF	TRBV7-2
CASSLRSGKAAEAFF	TRBV7-9
CASSHGQGVNSPLHF	TRBV11-2
CASSSRQSTDPQYF	TRBV7-9
CASGSTGYNEQFF	TRBV19
CASSIDRPGSRNNEQFF	TRBV19
CASSPALNTGELFF	TRBV28
CASSLYRDTEAFF	TRBV27
CASSLEAPRYEQYF	TRBV7-2
CASNEGLSYNEQFF	TRBV2
CASRGFEANTEAFF	TRBV28